These T cell receptor beta chains were read from a single sample in a study of technical replicates of blood from a few donors. Clones were sequenced by immunoSEQ multiplex PCR, and TCRdb holds only the in-frame ones, with some missing. The sample yields roughly 83,000 clones, about 92% seen once. The sequenced material came from T cells isolated from PBMCs. These receptors originate from a human donor in good health. Both conserved end residues are trimmed from each CDR3. The D gene is left open where the match is weak.

TRBV10-2,.,14,TRBJ2-7,ASSEPAALSSYEQY
TRBV5-5,.,13,TRBJ2-1,ASMAGGSSYNEQF
TRBV9,TRBD2,11,TRBJ2-2,ASSGGGTGELF
TRBV2,TRBD1,13,TRBJ2-7,ASSEAGQDRSEQY
TRBV27,.,14,TRBJ1-4,ASSKWSGETHEKLF
TRBV7-2,TRBD1,14,TRBJ1-1,ASSLVGTGRDTEAF
TRBV4-2,TRBD2,13,TRBJ2-7,ASSQEGSGGYEQY
TRBV7-9,.,17,TRBJ1-3,ASSLYLSGGTISGNTIY
TRBV10-3,TRBD2,14,TRBJ2-7,AISESGTSARMEQY
TRBV11-2,.,11,TRBJ1-4,ASSFLGNEKLF
TRBV4-1,.,13,TRBJ1-1,ASSRTGTKNTEAF
TRBV9,.,12,TRBJ1-1,ASSVEAVNTEAF
TRBV9,.,12,TRBJ1-2,ASSGQRGPYGYT
TRBV11-3,.,11,TRBJ1-1,ASSLAGNTEAF
TRBV11-3,.,10,TRBJ2-1,ASSLGMGSGF
TRBV5-4,.,12,TRBJ1-2,ASIVRGSNYGYT
TRBV6-5,TRBD1,13,TRBJ2-7,ASSSGTGRTYEQY
TRBV7-8,.,15,TRBJ1-2,ASRGLGPRVAGKGYT
TRBV29-1,.,14,TRBJ2-5,SVSVKGGGHQETQY
TRBV4-1,TRBD2,12,TRBJ2-2,ASSRGGNTGELF
TRBV5-1,TRBD2,12,TRBJ2-5,ASSLGLAAETQY
TRBV9,.,13,TRBJ1-1,ASSVTGEVNTEAF
TRBV7-9,TRBD2,11,TRBJ2-7,ASSLTSGYEQY
TRBV27,.,11,TRBJ2-7,ASSLGALYEQY
TRBV2,.,12,TRBJ2-2,ASSPRGNTGELF
TRBV6-5,.,12,TRBJ1-1,ASSTTGRPLEAF
TRBV7-3,.,10,TRBJ2-1,ASKAGNNEQF
TRBV6-1,.,12,TRBJ2-3,ATARAGATDTQY
TRBV28,.,13,TRBJ2-5,ASSFKFFLTETQY
TRBV6-5,.,12,TRBJ1-1,ASTDLTRNTEAF
TRBV7-2,TRBD1,13,TRBJ2-7,ASSPTGTGFYEQY
TRBV28,.,11,TRBJ1-1,ASSPGGFTEAF
TRBV19,TRBD1,13,TRBJ2-2,ASRRGTVNTGELF
TRBV5-6,.,14,TRBJ1-5,ASSYQGFYSNQPQH
TRBV10-3,TRBD1,11,TRBJ2-7,AIKRQGSYEQY
TRBV4-1,.,14,TRBJ1-4,ASSQEVVGGNEKLF
TRBV4-1,TRBD2,13,TRBJ2-7,ASSQAPSGEYEQY
TRBV6-6,TRBD2,13,TRBJ2-1,ASSVTSGGNNEQF
TRBV5-6,TRBD2,14,TRBJ2-2,ASSLRSGGNTGELF
TRBV2,.,12,TRBJ2-5,ASSDRTVQETQY
TRBV5-1,TRBD1,13,TRBJ2-3,ASSLGTGRTDTQY
TRBV5-1,.,11,TRBJ1-2,ASSLDRGVGYT
TRBV6-1,TRBD1,10,TRBJ2-7,ASSETGRKQY
TRBV9,.,15,TRBJ2-5,ASSVEGGTSYQETQY
TRBV6-5,.,14,TRBJ1-1,ASSSPDQVMNTEAF
TRBV7-9,TRBD1,12,TRBJ1-5,ASSNGTGMLPQH
TRBV28,.,11,TRBJ1-1,ASSPRGDTEAF